Below, 20 T cell receptor beta chains from the same sample are listed, as sequenced in a study of control samples from healthy donors and cancer patients. Data came from immunoSEQ multiplex PCR; TCRdb stores just in-frame clones and leaves some out. Among some 90,000 clones listed, about 88% were seen once. The sequencing input was blood. The receptors stem from a woman aged 60-75 years in good health.

The chain carries TRBV3-1 (or the pseudogene TRBV3-2) and TRBJ2-1; D possibly corresponds to TRBD2 (5 bases). The CDR3 covers 19 residues. V lost 2 bases and J lost 2, with 22 bases in between. Looked up from germline, CDR1 is LGHDT and CDR2 is YNNKEL (reference sequence). The CDR3 is CASSQMDVARERAYNEQFF. Here the CDR3 DNA reads TGTGCCAGCAGCCAAATGGATGTAGCTAGGGAGAGGGCCTACAATGAGCAGTTCTTC.

The chain combines TRBV11-3 with TRBJ2-3; no reliable D call. Trimming cost V 5 bases and J 2 bases, with 20 bases left between them. Germline assignment: CDR1 SGHNT and CDR2 YENEEA. The length of the CDR3 is 17 residues. Here the CDR3 reads CASSHTGWETTTDTQYF. The CDR3, as DNA: TGTGCCAGCAGCCACACCGGTTGGGAAACGACCACAGATACGCAGTATTTT.

The gene calls are TRBV7-9 and TRBJ2-1; D perhaps matches TRBD1 (7 bases). The CDR3 loop spans 17 amino acids. Germline CDR1 and CDR2: SEHNR and FQNEAQ (reference sequence). V was shortened by 0 bases and J by 0 bases, with 12 bases between the two germline ends. CDR3: CASSLAQGGGSYNEQFF. The CDR3 DNA sequence: TGTGCCAGCAGCTTAGCGCAGGGGGGAGGCTCCTACAATGAGCAGTTCTTC.

A remark on this clone: This CDR3 is also generated by other DNA sequences in the sample. V usage is TRBV7-6 and J usage is TRBJ1-2; 8 positions match TRBD1. V shed 5 bases, J shed 3 bases, and the junction held 8 bases outside the gene matches. The length of the CDR3 is 15 residues. Germline V gene lookup returns CDR1 SGHVS and CDR2 FNYEAQ. The DNA of the CDR3 is TGTGCCAGCAGCCCGGGGACAGGAACTGACTATGGCTACACCTTC. Protein product: CASSPGTGTDYGYTF.

The V and J genes are TRBV5-4 and TRBJ2-1, with 12 bases identical to TRBD1. The CDR3 contains 15 residues. CDR1 is SGHNT, CDR2 YYREEE, per germline (reference sequence). Losses at the gene ends were 3 bases for V and 9 bases for J; bases not matched to a gene: 7. CDR3 sequence reads: CASSSKGQGAAEQFF. DNA for the CDR3: TGTGCCAGCAGCTCGAAGGGACAGGGGGCGGCTGAGCAGTTCTTC.

The V and J genes are TRBV28 and TRBJ2-7; tentatively, D is TRBD2 (6 bases). Trimming stripped 5 bases from V and 3 bases from J, with 23 bases between. CDR3 length: 17 amino acids. The germline V gene has CDR1 MDHEN and CDR2 SYDVKM. Here the CDR3 DNA reads TGTGCCAGCAGTCTCCCGGCCGGGACTCTAACCAACTACGAGCAGTACTTC. Amino acid sequence: CASSLPAGTLTNYEQYF. Together with reference TRBV28 and TRBJ2-7, the CDR3 gives the full variable domain: DVKVTQSSRYLVKRTGEKVFLECVQDMDHENMFWYRQDPGLGLRLIYFSYDVKMKEKGDIPEGYSVSREKKERFSLILESASTNQTSMYLCASSLPAGTLTNYEQYFGPGTRLTVT.

The V gene is TRBV5-8, the J gene TRBJ2-3, with TRBD2 identical over 15 bases. Per the germline V gene, CDR1 is SGHTS and CDR2 is YDEGEE. Unmatched junction bases numbered 12, after V lost 5 bases and J lost 5 bases. The CDR3 loop spans 18 amino acids. The CDR3 nucleotides read TGTGCCAGCAGGCTGGGGAGGACTAGCGGGGGGGCTATAGATACGCAGTATTTT. Its protein is CASRLGRTSGGAIDTQYF.

The rearrangement joins TRBV7-2 to TRBJ1-1; tentatively, D is TRBD1 (6 bases). Germline V gene sequence: CDR1 SGHTA, CDR2 FQGNSA. Trimming cost V 5 bases and J 1 base, with 14 bases left between them. The CDR3 loop spans 15 amino acids. This chain's CDR3 is CASSHQAGANTEAFF. The CDR3 DNA is TGTGCCAGCAGCCACCAGGCAGGGGCGAACACTGAAGCTTTCTTT. The full variable domain, with the rest looked up from reference TRBV7-2 and TRBJ1-1, is GAGVSQSPSNKVTEKGKDVELRCDPISGHTALYWYRQSLGQGLEFLIYFQGNSAPDKSGLPSDRFSAERTGGSVSTLTIQRTQQEDSAVYLCASSHQAGANTEAFFGQGTRLTVV.

This chain joins TRBV5-1 and TRBJ1-3; TRBD1 matches at 9 bases. With 4 bases clipped from V and 4 bases from J, the junction kept 21 bases outside the gene matches. This CDR3 has 20 residues. The germline V gene has CDR1 SGHRS and CDR2 YFSETQ. The CDR3: CASSNGLSGQGRVGGNTIYF. DNA of the CDR3: TGCGCCAGCAGCAACGGACTCTCCGGACAGGGGAGAGTGGGAGGAAACACCATATATTTT.

This chain uses TRBV4-1 with TRBJ1-5, with TRBD1 identical over 9 bases. CDR1 MGHRA and CDR2 YSYEKL come from the germline V gene. The CDR3 is made up of 20 amino acids. The ends lost 4 bases at V and 2 bases at J; junction bases unmatched: 18. CDR3: CASSLFAGTGRLGGNQPQHF. The CDR3 coding sequence is TGCGCCAGCAGCCTTTTCGCCGGGACAGGGAGACTCGGGGGCAATCAGCCCCAGCATTTT.

The chain employs TRBV4-3 and TRBJ1-1, with D hard to call. V shed 0 bases and J shed 0 bases, with 8 bases lying between them. The CDR3 contains 15 residues. Germline lookup yields CDR1 LGHNA and CDR2 YSLEER. CDR3 amino acids: CASSQDRRLNTEAFF. The DNA of the CDR3 is TGCGCCAGCAGCCAAGATCGTCGGCTGAACACTGAAGCTTTCTTT.

This clone was counted once. The chain has TRBV11-3 and TRBJ2-1; D unclear. The CDR3 consists of 13 residues. V was shortened by 3 bases and J by 5 bases, with 8 bases between the two germline ends. Germline lookup yields CDR1 SGHNT and CDR2 YENEEA. The CDR3 here is CASSFNRHNEQFF. The CDR3 DNA follows: TGTGCCAGCAGCTTCAACAGACACAATGAGCAGTTCTTC.

The J gene is TRBJ2-6, the V gene TRBV9, with a possible D match to TRBD2 (5 bases). Trimming shortened V by 0 bases and J by 2 bases, and 12 bases separated the two germline ends. The CDR3 covers 17 residues. Germline V CDR1 and CDR2: SGDLS, YYNGEE. The CDR3 reads CASSVVGGGPGANVLTF. The CDR3, as DNA: TGTGCCAGCAGCGTAGTAGGTGGAGGACCTGGGGCCAACGTCCTGACTTTC.

J is TRBJ1-1 and V is TRBV28; D unresolved. The CDR3 spans 15 residues. Germline CDR1 reads MDHEN; CDR2 reads SYDVKM. V lost 4 bases, J lost 1 base, and 13 bases lay in between. The CDR3 reads CASSSYTNPNTEAFF. The CDR3 DNA is TGTGCCAGCAGTTCGTACACAAATCCGAACACTGAAGCTTTCTTT. Complete variable domain (other parts from reference TRBV28 and TRBJ1-1): DVKVTQSSRYLVKRTGEKVFLECVQDMDHENMFWYRQDPGLGLRLIYFSYDVKMKEKGDIPEGYSVSREKKERFSLILESASTNQTSMYLCASSSYTNPNTEAFFGQGTRLTVV.

V and J are TRBV11-2 and TRBJ2-7; 12 nucleotides match TRBD2. Germline loops: CDR1 SGHAT, CDR2 FQNNGV. CDR3 length: 15 amino acids. With 5 bases clipped from V and 1 base from J, the junction kept 3 bases outside the gene matches. The CDR3 DNA follows: TGTGCCAGCAGCGTACTAGCGGGGGGATCCTACGAGCAGTACTTC. It specifies CASSVLAGGSYEQYF.

The chain carries TRBV4-1 and TRBJ2-2; TRBD1 matches 7 bases. Trimming at V came to 3 bases and at J to 4 bases, leaving 8 bases not matched to a gene. The CDR3 totals 16 residues. Germline V gene sequence: CDR1 MGHRA, CDR2 YSYEKL. CDR3 amino acids: CASSQGNRGPTGELFF. As DNA, the CDR3 is TGCGCCAGCAGCCAGGGTAACAGGGGTCCCACCGGGGAGCTGTTTTTT.

V usage is TRBV6-6 and J usage is TRBJ1-5; TRBD1 matches 7 bases. The CDR3 loop spans 13 amino acids. The V gene's germline CDR1 is MNHNY and CDR2 SVGAGI (reference sequence). The junction had 5 bases not matched to a gene; V was cut back by 6 bases and J by 6 bases. The CDR3: CASSRGQAQPQHF. CDR3 DNA sequence: TGTGCCAGCAGCCGAGGACAGGCTCAGCCCCAGCATTTT.

This clone was counted once. Other DNA sequences within the sample encode an identical CDR3. The chain is built from TRBV5-1 and TRBJ2-2; D could derive from TRBD1 or TRBD2 (6 bases each). V shed 1 base and J shed 3 bases, with 22 bases lying between them. The CDR3 length is 19 residues. Germline V gene lookup returns CDR1 SGHRS and CDR2 YFSETQ. CDR3 nucleotide sequence: TGCGCCAGCAGCTTGATGACAGGAGGACTGGCGGGGCACACCGGGGAGCTGTTTTTT. Amino acid sequence: CASSLMTGGLAGHTGELFF.

The rearrangement links TRBV13 to TRBJ1-3; D ambiguous. Per germline, CDR1 PRHDT and CDR2 FYEKMQ (reference sequence). Trimming removed 4 bases from V and 7 bases from J, with 11 bases in between. This CDR3 region has 13 residues. The CDR3 reads CASSSPPSNTIYF. CDR3 sequence (DNA): TGTGCCAGCAGCTCCCCCCCGTCCAACACCATATATTTT.

The chain is built from TRBV5-1 and TRBJ2-7; D may be TRBD2 (7 bases). The CDR3 is made up of 15 amino acids. Deletions cut 5 bases from V and 1 base from J, with 16 bases between. CDR1 is SGHRS, CDR2 YFSETQ, per germline. The CDR3 DNA reads as TGCGCCAGCAGTCCGCTGGGGGGGACATCCTACGAGCAGTACTTC. Residues: CASSPLGGTSYEQYF.